This T cell receptor beta chain is drawn from a study of T cells after posttransplantation cyclophosphamide. Findings and caveats of the study: Skin or GI-infiltrating T cells shared few TRB sequences with blood. Recipient CMV seropositivity and CMV reactivation strongly tracked TRB clonality. Donor CD8+ memory clones often dominated recipient blood repertoires at later times.

Profiling relied on immunoSEQ multiplex PCR, and the TCRdb table lists in-frame clones only, not all of them. The record shows over 10,000 clones for this sample, with no singletons present. Germline-derived CDR1 and CDR2 are GTSNPN and SVGIG (reference sequence). CDR3 length equals 14 residues. V trimming: 6 bases; J trimming: 5 bases; junction bases outside the gene matches: 11. Busulfan-fludarabine conditioning, marrow transplant, and cyclophosphamide on days +3 and +4 were administered. This clone has just a few counts. What it binds is not known. The chain is built from TRBV30 and TRBJ2-5; 8 bases are shared with TRBD1. The specimen comprised PBMCs, sampled after allogeneic stem cell transplant with posttransplant cyclophosphamide. This TCR was sampled from a female patient aged 40-50 years who received an allogeneic stem cell transplant from an unrelated donor, was CMV-positive, and had acute GVHD only. The graft donor may have given rise to some T cells. In DNA form, the CDR3 reads TGTGCCTGCCGGCCGGCAGGGGGCTTGGAGACCCAGTACTTC. This codes for CACRPAGGLETQYF.